Below are 10 T cell receptor beta chains sequenced from a single sample in a study of vaccination and CD4 T cells after COVID-19. The treatment here: roughly 10-day PBMC culture with coronavirus spike peptide pools or control peptides (ViraFEST assay). These TCRs' antigens remain unknown. The Oncomine TCR Beta short-read assay was applied to DNA of cultured CD4+ T cells. TCRdb called the PCR reads again in MiXCR, with one record for every CDR3 protein. Of approximately 20,000 distinct CDR3 sequences detected, around three quarters appear once; the ten largest clones hold approximately 6%. Source material: CD4+ T cells from blood, cultured in vitro. These receptors were taken from a human donor who had recovered from COVID-19.

The V gene is TRBV20-1, the J gene TRBJ1-2; TRBD1 is a possible D gene (6 bases). The CDR3 contains 14 residues. CDR1 is DFQATT and CDR2 is SNEGSKA in the germline V gene (reference sequence). V lost 6 bases and J lost 8, with 22 bases in between. CDR3 protein: CSAHPRGGGGGYTF. The DNA for the CDR3 is TGCAGTGCCCATCCAAGGGGGGGCGGGGGAGGCTACACCTTC.

This chain connects TRBV28 to TRBJ1-1; D gene ambiguous. In germline, CDR1 is MDHEN, CDR2 SYDVKM. V was shortened by 10 bases and J by 4 bases, with 16 bases between the two germline ends. The CDR3 runs to 13 residues. CDR3 region: CAISDRRGTEAFF. In nucleotides, the CDR3 is TGTGCCATCTCGGACCGACGAGGCACTGAAGCTTTCTTT.

The chain carries TRBV4-2 and TRBJ2-2; TRBD1 might be the D (6 bases). The V end lost 4 bases, the J end lost 0 bases, and 18 bases lay between the germline ends. Germline V gives CDR1 LGHNA, CDR2 YNFKEQ. The CDR3 is made up of 18 amino acids. CDR3 sequence reads: CASSPEGGYLTNTGELFF. The CDR3 DNA reads as TGTGCCAGCAGCCCAGAAGGGGGTTACCTCACGAACACCGGGGAGCTGTTTTTT.

This clonotype was detected a few times. The rearrangement uses TRBV2 and TRBJ1-1; D unclear. Deletions cut 6 bases from V and 1 base from J, with 3 bases between. The CDR3 totals 11 residues. Germline loops: CDR1 SNHLY, CDR2 FYNNEI. The CDR3 DNA follows: TGTGCCAGCAGGCAGAACACTGAAGCTTTCTTT. Amino acid sequence: CASRQNTEAFF.

The rearrangement links TRBV20-1 to TRBJ2-2; TRBD1 is a possible D gene (6 bases). The V end was cut by 6 bases, the J end by 5 bases, with 16 bases between. The germline CDR1 and CDR2 sequences are DFQATT and SNEGSKA (reference sequence). The length of the CDR3 is 14 residues. The CDR3 loop is CSASADRMTGELFF. The CDR3 region has the DNA TGCAGTGCCAGTGCTGACAGGATGACCGGGGAGCTGTTTTTT.

A few counts support this clonotype. The chain uses TRBV20-1 and TRBJ1-2; TRBD1 matches 8 bases. In germline, CDR1 is DFQATT, CDR2 SNEGSKA (reference sequence). The CDR3 sequence is 12 residues long. J was trimmed by 5 bases and V by 7 bases; bases with no gene match: 6. CDR3 amino acids: CSGMGQVYGYTF. CDR3 coding DNA: TGCAGTGGGATGGGACAGGTTTATGGCTACACCTTC.

This clonotype was found a few times. The rearrangement links TRBV7-9 to TRBJ2-5, with D perhaps given as TRBD1 or TRBD2 (5 bases each). Trimming took off 4 bases at V and 1 base at J, with 13 bases between the two ends. The CDR3 extends over 15 amino acids. Germline CDR1 SEHNR, CDR2 FQNEAQ (reference sequence). Here the CDR3 reads CASSSPGTVQETQYF. CDR3 bases: TGTGCCAGCAGCTCTCCCGGGACGGTCCAAGAGACCCAGTACTTC.

The rearrangement uses TRBV20-1 and TRBJ2-1, with 8 bases aligning to TRBD2. The germline CDR1 and CDR2 sequences are DFQATT and SNEGSKA (reference sequence). V was pared by 5 bases and J by 0 bases, with 6 bases of the junction left unmatched. The CDR3 consists of 15 residues. The CDR3 is CSALRSGSSYNEQFF. The CDR3 bases are TGCAGTGCTCTACGGAGCGGGAGCTCCTACAATGAGCAGTTCTTC.

This clonotype has more than one count but fewer than ten. The chain is built from TRBV6-5 and TRBJ1-2; D is unclear. The CDR3 sequence is 14 residues long. Germline CDR1 is MNHEY and CDR2 is SVGAGI. The V end was cut by 2 bases, the J end by 2 bases, with 9 bases between. Here the CDR3 DNA reads TGTGCCAGCAGTTACCCGGGTTCCAACTATGGCTACACCTTC. This translates into CASSYPGSNYGYTF.

The J gene is TRBJ2-5, the V gene TRBV7-9; no clear D gene. Germline assignment: CDR1 SEHNR and CDR2 FQNEAQ (reference sequence). The CDR3 extends over 14 amino acids. Trimming left V 5 bases short and J 0 bases short, with 10 bases between. CDR3 bases: TGTGCCAGCAGCCAGAAAATGTACCAAGAGACCCAGTACTTC. This gives the protein CASSQKMYQETQYF.